A single count supports the clone carrying this T cell receptor (beta chain). The target antigen is unknown. Relapse after autologous stem cell transplantation occurred in every patient, and brentuximab vedotin exposure varied. Classifying best responses yielded complete response, partial response or progressive disease. The germline gives CDR1 GTSNPN, CDR2 SVGIG (reference sequence). Trimming shortened V by 0 bases and J by 8 bases, and 7 bases separated the two germline ends. The CDR3 loop spans 11 amino acids. TCRdb's copy holds only in-frame clones and misses some; the assay was immunoSEQ multiplex PCR. Of 60,000 to 65,000 clones listed, 70% to 90% were seen once; the top ten hold around 12%. The data stem from a study of PD-1 blockade in classical Hodgkin lymphoma. Study-level results: With CD4+ cells, TCR diversity rose significantly by C4D1, but not with CD8+ cells. Patients starting nivolumab under 1 year after ASCT were excluded. Baseline diversity was lower in partial responders and progressors than complete responders.

The clonotype was recovered from a human donor with classical Hodgkin lymphoma. J is TRBJ1-1 and V is TRBV30; no firm D call. The specimen was peripheral blood mononuclear cells (PBMCs), collected at baseline. The CDR3 loop reads CAWSVRREAFF. DNA of the CDR3: TGTGCCTGGAGTGTCCGTCGGGAAGCTTTCTTT.